What follows are 8 T cell receptor beta chains derived from one specimen sequenced in a study of shared clonotypes between healthy human individuals. Measured with immunoSEQ multiplex PCR; TCRdb has only the in-frame clones, and not every one. The data hold 2 million to 2.5 million clones, with around 95% observed a single time. What was sequenced was naive CD4+ T cells sorted from blood. The sample's subset: CD45RA+ positively selected. All receptors derive from a man aged 18 to 35 in good health.

This clone was seen just once. Other DNA sequences from this sample encode an identical CDR3 as well. The CDR3 nucleotides read TGTGCCAGCAGTTCGGGAGACTATGGCTACACCTTC. This gives the protein CASSSGDYGYTF. The V and J genes are TRBV28 and TRBJ1-2; D remains unclear. The CDR3 loop spans 12 amino acids. Per the germline V gene, CDR1 is MDHEN and CDR2 is SYDVKM. V shed 4 bases and J shed 3 bases, with 6 bases lying between them.

V gene TRBV6-1 combines with J gene TRBJ1-3, with D tentatively TRBD1 (5 bases). The CDR3 contains 15 residues. CDR1 MNHNS and CDR2 SASEGT come from the germline V gene. V shed 7 bases and J shed 4 bases, with 17 bases lying between them. In nucleotides, the CDR3 is TGTGCCAGCACGGTGGGGGGAGCGAGGGGAAACACCATATATTTT. The encoded protein is CASTVGGARGNTIYF.

J is TRBJ1-2 and V is TRBV5-1, with TRBD1 matching over 9 bases. This CDR3 is built from 14 residues. Trimming cost V 0 bases and J 7 bases; bases outside gene matches: 4. Germline values: CDR1 SGHRS, CDR2 YFSETQ. CDR3 coding DNA: TGCGCCAGCAGCTTGGGGACAGGGGTTTCTGGCTACACCTTC. It translates to CASSLGTGVSGYTF.

CDR3 DNA sequence: TGTGCCAGCAGAGGACTGGGGGAAGCCTACGAGCAGTACTTC. This translates into CASRGLGEAYEQYF. The chain joins TRBV7-2 to TRBJ2-7; D may be TRBD1 or TRBD2 (5 bases each). Trimming stripped 6 bases from V and 2 bases from J, with 14 bases between. The CDR3 has 14 residues. The germline gives CDR1 SGHTA, CDR2 FQGNSA.

The chain recombines TRBV6-5 with TRBJ2-5; the D gene is possibly TRBD1 (6 bases). V lost 6 bases and J lost 3, with 17 bases in between. Germline CDR1 reads MNHEY; CDR2 reads SVGAGI. There are 15 residues in the CDR3. The DNA for the CDR3 is TGTGCCAGCAGCACCCTGGGTGGGGGCGAAGAGACCCAGTACTTC. Translating it yields CASSTLGGGEETQYF.

This chain joins TRBV7-6 and TRBJ1-3; D may be TRBD1 (5 bases). The CDR3 has 16 amino acids. V lost 5 bases to trimming and J lost 0 bases, with 14 bases between them. Per germline, CDR1 SGHVS and CDR2 FNYEAQ. The CDR3 sequence is CASSPGSRSSGNTIYF. In nucleotides, the CDR3 is TGTGCCAGCAGCCCAGGGTCACGGAGCTCTGGAAACACCATATATTTT.

This chain's CDR3 is CASSEGGGREQYF. CDR3 DNA: TGCGCCAGCAGTGAAGGGGGGGGCCGCGAGCAGTACTTC. V and J are TRBV10-2 and TRBJ2-7, with D maybe TRBD2 (7 bases). The germline V gene encodes CDR1 WSHSY and CDR2 SAAADI. CDR3 length equals 13 residues. Trimming removed 3 bases at V and 6 bases at J, with 12 bases between.

The chain recombines TRBV28 with TRBJ1-6, with 11 bases lining up with TRBD1. Trimming took 4 bases from V and 9 from J; bases not matched to a gene: 5. CDR1 MDHEN and CDR2 SYDVKM come from the germline V gene. The CDR3 spans 15 residues. CDR3 sequence: CASSSGTGGFSPLHF. The CDR3 DNA is TGTGCCAGCAGTTCAGGGACAGGGGGGTTTTCACCCCTCCACTTT.